The T cell receptor beta chain under discussion was sequenced for a study of T-cell reconstitution after alpha-beta-depleted transplantation in children. Unique molecular identifiers tagged the TCRbeta library. TCRdb re-called the PCR reads through MiXCR, storing one row per CDR3 protein. The repertoire has 200,000 to 250,000 distinct CDR3 sequences, around 13% of them found once; the top ten carry around 2.5%. This clonotype was detected ten times or more. The CDR3 is 16 residues long. Trimming removed 0 bases from V and 10 bases from J; junction bases left unmatched: 8. In germline, CDR1 is SGHRS, CDR2 YFSETQ.

The sample was PBMCs from the stem cell graft donor, taken from the stem cell graft. The V and J genes are TRBV5-1 and TRBJ2-1; 12 bases line up with TRBD2. The sequence was collected from a human donor who donated a stem cell graft to a child with acute lymphoblastic leukemia. The CDR3 DNA reads TGCGCCAGCAGCTTGGTTTCTAGCGGGGGGGCAGGGGAGCAGTTCTTC. Amino acid sequence: CASSLVSSGGAGEQFF.